This T cell receptor (beta chain) was recovered during a study of T cell responses to AZD1222 COVID-19 vaccine. General study results and limits: Clonal diversity may have been underestimated, and the donors were mostly white British, with more females than males.

In germline, CDR1 is KGHDR, CDR2 SFDVKD. The CDR3 has 16 amino acids. Trimming at V came to 3 bases and at J to 0 bases, leaving 3 bases not matched to a gene. The table came from immunoSEQ multiplex PCR; TCRdb's copy has only in-frame clones and leaves some out. This table has some 130,000 clones, 84% appearing once. On this clone: No antigen is known for it.

V and J are TRBV24-1 and TRBJ2-2; TRBD1 aligns across 7 bases. The receptor's source is an adult in good health. Sequencing used peripheral blood, obtained on day 0 of AZD1222 vaccination. CDR3 bases: TGTGCCACCAGTGATCCGGGACAGTCGAACACCGGGGAGCTGTTTTTT. Translation gives CATSDPGQSNTGELFF.